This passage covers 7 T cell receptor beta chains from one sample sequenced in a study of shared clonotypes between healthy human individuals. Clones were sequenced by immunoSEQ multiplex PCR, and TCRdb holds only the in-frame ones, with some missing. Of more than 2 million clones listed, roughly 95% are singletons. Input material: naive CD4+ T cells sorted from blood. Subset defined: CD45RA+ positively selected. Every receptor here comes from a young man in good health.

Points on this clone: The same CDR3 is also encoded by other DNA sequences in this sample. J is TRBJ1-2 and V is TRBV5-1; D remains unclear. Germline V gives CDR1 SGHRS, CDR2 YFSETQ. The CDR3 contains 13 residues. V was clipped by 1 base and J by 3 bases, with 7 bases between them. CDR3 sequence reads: CASSLSGDYGYTF. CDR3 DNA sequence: TGCGCCAGCAGCTTGTCCGGGGACTATGGCTACACCTTC. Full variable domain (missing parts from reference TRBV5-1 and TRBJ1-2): KAGVTQTPRYLIKTRGQQVTLSCSPISGHRSVSWYQQTPGQGLQFLFEYFSETQRNKGNFPGRFSGRQFSNSRSEMNVSTLELGDSALYLCASSLSGDYGYTFGSGTRLTVV.

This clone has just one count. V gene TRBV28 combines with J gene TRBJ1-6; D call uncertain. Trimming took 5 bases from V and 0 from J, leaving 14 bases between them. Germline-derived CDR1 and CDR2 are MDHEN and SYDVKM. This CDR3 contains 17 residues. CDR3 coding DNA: TGTGCCAGCAGTCCGTGGGCATGGGTCTCCTATAATTCACCCCTCCACTTT. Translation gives CASSPWAWVSYNSPLHF.

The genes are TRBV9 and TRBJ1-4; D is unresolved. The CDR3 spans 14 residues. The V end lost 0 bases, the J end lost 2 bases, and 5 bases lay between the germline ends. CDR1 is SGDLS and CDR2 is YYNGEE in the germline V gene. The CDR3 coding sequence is TGTGCCAGCAGCGTAGCTTCCACTAATGAAAAACTGTTTTTT. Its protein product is CASSVASTNEKLFF.

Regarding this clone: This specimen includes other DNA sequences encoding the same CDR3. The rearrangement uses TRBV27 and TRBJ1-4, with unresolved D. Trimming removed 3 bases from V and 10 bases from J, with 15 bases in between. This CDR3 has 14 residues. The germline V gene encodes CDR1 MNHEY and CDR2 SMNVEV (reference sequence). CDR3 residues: CASSLLGGLGKLFF. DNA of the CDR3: TGTGCCAGCAGTTTGTTGGGAGGGCTCGGAAAACTGTTTTTT. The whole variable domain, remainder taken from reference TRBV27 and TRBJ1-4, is EAQVTQNPRYLITVTGKKLTVTCSQNMNHEYMSWYRQDPGLGLRQIYYSMNVEVTDKGDVPEGYKVSRKEKRNFPLILESPSPNQTSLYFCASSLLGGLGKLFFGSGTQLSVL.

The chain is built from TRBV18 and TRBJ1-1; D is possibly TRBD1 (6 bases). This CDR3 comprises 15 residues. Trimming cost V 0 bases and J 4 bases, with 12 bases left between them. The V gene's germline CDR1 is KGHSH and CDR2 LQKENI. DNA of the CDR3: TGTGCCAGCTCACCACCGCAGGGGCGATTCACTGAAGCTTTCTTT. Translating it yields CASSPPQGRFTEAFF.

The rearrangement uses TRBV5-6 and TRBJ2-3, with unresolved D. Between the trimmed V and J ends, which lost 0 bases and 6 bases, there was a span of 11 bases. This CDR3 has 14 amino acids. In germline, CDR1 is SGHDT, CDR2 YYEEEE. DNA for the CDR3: TGTGCCAGCAGCTTGGTCTCCTATTCGGATACGCAGTATTTT. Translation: CASSLVSYSDTQYF.

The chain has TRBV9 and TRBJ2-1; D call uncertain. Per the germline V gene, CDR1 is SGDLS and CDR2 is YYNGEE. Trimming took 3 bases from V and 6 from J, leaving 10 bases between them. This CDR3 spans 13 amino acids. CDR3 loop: CASSGHSSNEQFF. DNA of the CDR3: TGTGCCAGCAGCGGACACAGCTCCAATGAGCAGTTCTTC. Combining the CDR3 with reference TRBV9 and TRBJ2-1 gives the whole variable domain DSGVTQTPKHLITATGQRVTLRCSPRSGDLSVYWYQQSLDQGLQFLIQYYNGEERAKGNILERFSAQQFPDLHSELNLSSLELGDSALYFCASSGHSSNEQFFGPGTRLTVL.